This is a list of T cell receptor beta chains from one sample in a study of control samples from healthy donors and cancer patients. TCRdb's copy holds only in-frame clones and misses some; the assay was immunoSEQ multiplex PCR. The sample has over 45,000 clones, 85% to 95% seen once. The specimen sequenced was PBMCs. These receptors came from a man aged 30-40 years with colorectal cancer. Both conserved end residues are part of each CDR3. The order of the fields is clone size, V gene, J gene, D gene, CDR3 protein, CDR3 DNA. D genes are given only for firm matches. Where a row states a size, it is once, few, many or the class of an expanded clone; other rows omit it.

clone size: -
V gene: TRBV6-1
J gene: TRBJ1-4
D gene: -
CDR3 protein: CASSEAAGNTNEKLFF
CDR3 DNA: TGTGCCAGCAGTGAAGCTGCGGGAAATACTAATGAAAAACTGTTTTTT

clone size: -
V gene: TRBV4-3
J gene: TRBJ1-5
D gene: -
CDR3 protein: CASSSALFPNQPQHF
CDR3 DNA: TGCGCCAGCAGCTCAGCCCTTTTTCCGAATCAGCCCCAGCATTTT

clone size: -
V gene: TRBV7-2
J gene: TRBJ1-2
D gene: -
CDR3 protein: CASSPSMGWDYGYTF
CDR3 DNA: TGTGCCAGCAGCCCCAGTATGGGGTGGGACTATGGCTACACCTTC

clone size: -
V gene: TRBV19
J gene: TRBJ2-5
D gene: TRBD1
CDR3 protein: CASSATRDRGETQYF
CDR3 DNA: TGTGCCAGTAGTGCGACCCGGGACAGGGGAGAGACCCAGTACTTC

clone size: -
V gene: TRBV12-3/TRBV12-4
J gene: TRBJ2-1
D gene: -
CDR3 protein: CASSDNHEQFF
CDR3 DNA: TGTGCCAGCAGCGATAACCATGAGCAGTTCTTC

clone size: -
V gene: TRBV6-2/TRBV6-3
J gene: TRBJ1-2
D gene: -
CDR3 protein: CASSSMNAGGNYGYTF
CDR3 DNA: TGTGCCAGCAGTTCCATGAATGCGGGCGGCAACTATGGCTACACCTTC

clone size: -
V gene: TRBV5-5
J gene: TRBJ1-1
D gene: -
CDR3 protein: CASSLFAENTEAFF
CDR3 DNA: TGTGCCAGCAGCTTATTCGCAGAGAACACTGAAGCTTTCTTT

clone size: once
V gene: TRBV7-9
J gene: TRBJ2-3
D gene: -
CDR3 protein: CASSSRQDHTDTQYF
CDR3 DNA: TGTGCCAGCAGCTCCCGACAGGACCACACAGATACGCAGTATTTT

clone size: -
V gene: TRBV7-8
J gene: TRBJ1-5
D gene: -
CDR3 protein: CASSLGLTQPQHF
CDR3 DNA: TGTGCCAGCAGCTTGGGCTTGACTCAGCCCCAGCATTTT

clone size: -
V gene: TRBV11-3
J gene: TRBJ2-3
D gene: TRBD2
CDR3 protein: CASSPLAGLPDTQYF
CDR3 DNA: TGTGCCAGCAGCCCACTAGCGGGGCTGCCAGATACGCAGTATTTT

clone size: -
V gene: TRBV15
J gene: TRBJ1-1
D gene: -
CDR3 protein: CATSIILMNTEAFF
CDR3 DNA: TGTGCCACCAGCATCATTCTAATGAACACTGAAGCTTTCTTT

clone size: once
V gene: TRBV3-1/TRBV3-2
J gene: TRBJ2-5
D gene: -
CDR3 protein: CASSQDLASQETQYF
CDR3 DNA: TGTGCCAGCAGCCAAGATCTTGCCAGCCAAGAGACCCAGTACTTC

clone size: -
V gene: TRBV4-3
J gene: TRBJ1-6
D gene: -
CDR3 protein: CASSRRDGGDSPLHF
CDR3 DNA: TGCGCCAGCAGCCGACGGGACGGTGGGGATTCACCCCTCCACTTT

clone size: once
V gene: TRBV5-1
J gene: TRBJ1-5
D gene: -
CDR3 protein: CASSLVYGSNQPQHF
CDR3 DNA: TGCGCCAGCAGCTTGGTATACGGCTCCAATCAGCCCCAGCATTTT

clone size: -
V gene: TRBV6-5
J gene: TRBJ2-7
D gene: -
CDR3 protein: CASTADQGSYEQYF
CDR3 DNA: TGTGCCAGCACTGCGGACCAGGGGTCTTACGAGCAGTACTTC

clone size: -
V gene: TRBV6-5
J gene: TRBJ2-5
D gene: -
CDR3 protein: CATVQLGTQYF
CDR3 DNA: TGTGCCACTGTACAATTAGGGACCCAGTACTTC

clone size: few
V gene: TRBV4-1
J gene: TRBJ1-2
D gene: -
CDR3 protein: CASSQGLRGTRLGNYGYTF
CDR3 DNA: TGCGCCAGCAGCCAAGGTCTTAGGGGGACGAGATTGGGAAACTATGGCTACACCTTC

clone size: -
V gene: TRBV6-6
J gene: TRBJ1-5
D gene: TRBD1
CDR3 protein: CASSYGTAYNQPQHF
CDR3 DNA: TGTGCCAGCAGTTACGGGACAGCCTACAATCAGCCCCAGCATTTT

clone size: -
V gene: TRBV7-2
J gene: TRBJ2-3
D gene: -
CDR3 protein: CASSPRGVTDTQYF
CDR3 DNA: TGTGCCAGCAGCCCCCGGGGAGTCACAGATACGCAGTATTTT

clone size: -
V gene: TRBV10-3
J gene: TRBJ1-2
D gene: -
CDR3 protein: CAISADNRYGYTF
CDR3 DNA: TGTGCCATCAGTGCCGATAACCGCTATGGCTACACCTTC

clone size: -
V gene: TRBV6-5
J gene: TRBJ1-2
D gene: TRBD1
CDR3 protein: CASSLGQRYGYTF
CDR3 DNA: TGTGCCAGCAGCCTGGGACAGCGCTATGGCTACACCTTC

clone size: -
V gene: TRBV5-8
J gene: TRBJ1-3
D gene: TRBD1
CDR3 protein: CASSRTGSGNTIYF
CDR3 DNA: TGTGCCAGCAGTCGGACAGGCTCTGGAAACACCATATATTTT

clone size: -
V gene: TRBV5-1
J gene: TRBJ2-7
D gene: -
CDR3 protein: CASSSETSAEQYF
CDR3 DNA: TGCGCCAGCAGCTCCGAGACATCAGCCGAGCAGTACTTC

clone size: -
V gene: TRBV5-4
J gene: TRBJ2-3
D gene: TRBD1
CDR3 protein: CASSNAGGYVTDTQYF
CDR3 DNA: TGTGCCAGCAGTAATGCAGGGGGCTATGTCACAGATACGCAGTATTTT

clone size: -
V gene: TRBV7-2
J gene: TRBJ2-1
D gene: -
CDR3 protein: CASSLGQLYNEQFF
CDR3 DNA: TGTGCCAGCAGCTTAGGACAGCTTTACAATGAGCAGTTCTTC

clone size: -
V gene: TRBV7-7
J gene: TRBJ2-2
D gene: TRBD2
CDR3 protein: CASSPQAGAITGELFF
CDR3 DNA: TGTGCTAGCAGCCCCCAAGCGGGGGCTATCACCGGGGAGCTGTTTTTT

clone size: -
V gene: TRBV6-5
J gene: TRBJ1-1
D gene: -
CDR3 protein: CASSPDWRAVGSFF
CDR3 DNA: TGTGCCAGCAGCCCGGACTGGAGGGCGGTGGGGTCTTTCTTT

clone size: -
V gene: TRBV2
J gene: TRBJ2-2
D gene: -
CDR3 protein: CASSKGSTVTGELFF
CDR3 DNA: TGTGCCAGCAGTAAGGGCTCGACAGTCACCGGGGAGCTGTTTTTT

clone size: -
V gene: TRBV30
J gene: TRBJ2-3
D gene: TRBD2
CDR3 protein: CAWSVGSGGKDTQYF
CDR3 DNA: TGTGCCTGGAGTGTAGGTAGCGGGGGGAAAGATACGCAGTATTTT

clone size: -
V gene: TRBV6-2/TRBV6-3
J gene: TRBJ1-5
D gene: TRBD1
CDR3 protein: CASSYSPGGRNQPQHF
CDR3 DNA: TGTGCCAGCAGTTACTCCCCAGGGGGCCGGAATCAGCCCCAGCATTTT

clone size: -
V gene: TRBV7-2
J gene: TRBJ2-7
D gene: -
CDR3 protein: CASSLGSRDPYEQYF
CDR3 DNA: TGTGCCAGCAGCTTAGGTTCCAGGGATCCCTACGAGCAGTACTTC

clone size: -
V gene: TRBV27
J gene: TRBJ1-2
D gene: TRBD1
CDR3 protein: CASSLFGGQGNGYTF
CDR3 DNA: TGTGCCAGCAGTTTATTTGGCGGACAGGGGAATGGCTACACCTTC

clone size: -
V gene: TRBV15
J gene: TRBJ2-4
D gene: TRBD1
CDR3 protein: CATSRETGGNIQYF
CDR3 DNA: TGTGCCACCAGCAGAGAAACAGGGGGAAACATTCAGTACTTC

clone size: -
V gene: TRBV29-1
J gene: TRBJ2-1
D gene: TRBD1
CDR3 protein: CSVEATGSYNEQFF
CDR3 DNA: TGCAGCGTTGAGGCGACAGGGTCCTACAATGAGCAGTTCTTC

clone size: -
V gene: TRBV10-3
J gene: TRBJ2-3
D gene: -
CDR3 protein: CAISESDSTDTQYF
CDR3 DNA: TGTGCCATCAGTGAGTCGGACAGCACAGATACGCAGTATTTT

clone size: -
V gene: TRBV5-1
J gene: TRBJ2-7
D gene: -
CDR3 protein: CASSSGTSSLGEQYF
CDR3 DNA: TGCGCCAGCAGCTCCGGGACATCGTCTCTCGGCGAGCAGTACTTC

clone size: once
V gene: TRBV7-9
J gene: TRBJ2-4
D gene: -
CDR3 protein: CASSLADSRVKNIQYF
CDR3 DNA: TGTGCCAGCAGCTTAGCAGATTCGCGAGTCAAAAACATTCAGTACTTC

clone size: -
V gene: TRBV7-2
J gene: TRBJ2-3
D gene: -
CDR3 protein: CASSFRGLSTDTQYF
CDR3 DNA: TGTGCCAGCAGCTTCAGGGGCCTTAGCACAGATACGCAGTATTTT

clone size: -
V gene: TRBV3-1/TRBV3-2
J gene: TRBJ1-6
D gene: -
CDR3 protein: CASSQARAPEGSPLHF
CDR3 DNA: TGTGCCAGCAGCCAAGCGAGGGCCCCTGAAGGTTCACCCCTCCACTTT

clone size: -
V gene: TRBV4-2
J gene: TRBJ2-2
D gene: -
CDR3 protein: CASSQGDRTGELFF
CDR3 DNA: TGTGCCAGCAGCCAGGGGGATCGCACCGGGGAGCTGTTTTTT

clone size: -
V gene: TRBV2
J gene: TRBJ1-2
D gene: TRBD1
CDR3 protein: CASSAGGGDYGYTF
CDR3 DNA: TGTGCCAGCAGTGCAGGGGGCGGTGACTATGGCTACACCTTC

clone size: -
V gene: TRBV25-1
J gene: TRBJ1-5
D gene: -
CDR3 protein: CASRGGNSNQPQHF
CDR3 DNA: TGTGCCAGCAGGGGGGGGAATAGCAATCAGCCCCAGCATTTT

clone size: -
V gene: TRBV5-1
J gene: TRBJ2-2
D gene: TRBD1
CDR3 protein: CASSLEGGLGTGELFF
CDR3 DNA: TGCGCCAGCAGCTTGGAAGGGGGCTTGGGCACCGGGGAGCTGTTTTTT

clone size: -
V gene: TRBV4-1
J gene: TRBJ1-6
D gene: -
CDR3 protein: CASSRIGTNYNSPLHF
CDR3 DNA: TGCGCCAGCAGTCGGATCGGGACCAACTATAATTCACCCCTCCACTTT

clone size: -
V gene: TRBV11-2
J gene: TRBJ1-1
D gene: -
CDR3 protein: CASSLGQPEAFF
CDR3 DNA: TGTGCCAGCAGCCTCGGACAGCCAGAAGCTTTCTTT

clone size: -
V gene: TRBV20-1
J gene: TRBJ1-4
D gene: TRBD1
CDR3 protein: CSASYPTTGGAEKLFF
CDR3 DNA: TGCAGTGCTAGTTATCCCACGACAGGGGGAGCTGAAAAACTGTTTTTT

clone size: -
V gene: TRBV7-2
J gene: TRBJ2-1
D gene: -
CDR3 protein: CASSPLGGVYNEQFF
CDR3 DNA: TGTGCCAGCAGCCCTCTCGGGGGCGTCTACAATGAGCAGTTCTTC

clone size: -
V gene: TRBV6-5
J gene: TRBJ1-1
D gene: -
CDR3 protein: CASTLGHRGTEAFF
CDR3 DNA: TGTGCCAGCACCTTGGGCCATCGGGGCACTGAAGCTTTCTTT